This passage covers 32 T cell receptor beta chains from one sample sequenced in a study of blood T cell repertoires in COVID-19. Assay used: immunoSEQ multiplex PCR; TCRdb lists only in-frame clones, some missing. The data contain approximately 200,000 clones, roughly 87% of them singletons. Sequenced input: PBMCs or T cells enriched from blood (not recorded which). The source of these receptors is a woman aged 30 to 39 who had recovered from COVID-19.

This clone was counted between two and nine times. The CDR3 DNA is TGTGCCAGCAGCCTAAACAGGGACGAGCAGTACTTC. Residues: CASSLNRDEQYF. The rearrangement links TRBV11-1 to TRBJ2-7; TRBD1 is a possible D gene (6 bases). This CDR3 comprises 12 residues. Per germline, CDR1 SGHAT and CDR2 FQDESV (reference sequence). The ends were cut back, 5 bases at V and 5 bases at J, with 10 bases in the middle. The whole variable domain, filled in from reference TRBV11-1 and TRBJ2-7, reads EAEVAQSPRYKITEKSQAVAFWCDPISGHATLYWYRQILGQGPELLVQFQDESVVDDSQLPKDRFSAERLKGVDSTLKIQPAELGDSAMYLCASSLNRDEQYFGPGTRLTVT.

This clone was recorded once. The sample has other DNA sequences that encode this CDR3 too. The rearrangement uses TRBV9 and TRBJ1-1; no clear D gene. V was trimmed by 2 bases and J by 0 bases, leaving 8 bases between them. The CDR3 has 14 residues. CDR1 is SGDLS, CDR2 YYNGEE, per germline. In DNA, the CDR3 is TGTGCCAGCAGCGTGGGCCCAATGAACACTGAAGCTTTCTTT. Residues: CASSVGPMNTEAFF. Variable domain in full (rest from reference TRBV9 and TRBJ1-1): DSGVTQTPKHLITATGQRVTLRCSPRSGDLSVYWYQQSLDQGLQFLIQYYNGEERAKGNILERFSAQQFPDLHSELNLSSLELGDSALYFCASSVGPMNTEAFFGQGTRLTVV.

The chain employs TRBV15 and TRBJ1-2; tentatively, D is TRBD1 (6 bases). The ends were cut back, 3 bases at V and 1 base at J, with 9 bases in the middle. Germline V gene data show CDR1 as LNHNV and CDR2 as YYDKDF (reference sequence). This CDR3 contains 14 residues. The CDR3: CATSRADSNYGYTF. Written as DNA, the CDR3 is TGTGCCACCAGCAGGGCGGACAGTAACTATGGCTACACCTTC.

The chain joins TRBV5-4 to TRBJ2-1; 8 bases match TRBD1. Germline V gives CDR1 SGHNT, CDR2 YYREEE (reference sequence). J lost 6 bases, V lost 4 bases, and 6 bases had no gene match. The length of the CDR3 is 14 residues. The CDR3 is CASSTRTGSNEQFF. The CDR3 DNA follows: TGTGCCAGCAGCACACGGACAGGGTCCAATGAGCAGTTCTTC. Full variable domain (rest looked up from reference TRBV5-4 and TRBJ2-1): ETGVTQSPTHLIKTRGQQVTLRCSSQSGHNTVSWYQQALGQGPQFIFQYYREEENGRGNFPPRFSGLQFPNYSSELNVNALELDDSALYLCASSTRTGSNEQFFGPGTRLTVL.

This clone was picked up a small number of times. The V and J genes are TRBV18 and TRBJ2-7; TRBD1 matches 10 bases. Germline V gene sequence: CDR1 KGHSH, CDR2 LQKENI. This CDR3 comprises 13 residues. V was clipped by 6 bases and J by 6 bases; unmatched bases: 5. CDR3 protein: CASSKTGGGEQYF. In DNA, the CDR3 is TGTGCCAGCTCCAAGACAGGGGGCGGCGAGCAGTACTTC.

The rearrangement uses TRBV6-2 or TRBV6-3 and TRBJ2-1; TRBD2 matches at 8 bases. The CDR3 contains 15 residues. V lost 5 bases and J lost 0; bases outside the gene matches: 3. Germline-derived CDR1 and CDR2 are MNHEY and SVGEGT. CDR3 in DNA: TGTGCCAGCAGTCCAAGCGGGAGCTCCTACAATGAGCAGTTCTTC. Translation: CASSPSGSSYNEQFF.

The chain carries TRBV25-1 and TRBJ1-2, with a possible D match to TRBD1 (5 bases). V lost 6 bases and J 4 bases, leaving 15 bases between the germline ends. CDR3 length: 14 residues. Germline CDR1 and CDR2: MGHDK and SYGVNS. CDR3 in amino acids: CASRDSGGTYGYTF. Here the CDR3 DNA reads TGTGCCAGCAGGGACTCGGGGGGGACCTATGGCTACACCTTC.

The chain has TRBV18 and TRBJ2-6, with 8 bases matching TRBD1. This CDR3 region has 16 residues. The V segment lost 0 bases and the J segment 2 bases; nucleotides outside the gene matches: 0. In germline, CDR1 is KGHSH, CDR2 LQKENI. CDR3 coding DNA: TGTGCCAGCTCACCACCGACAGGGGCTGGGGCCAACGTCCTGACTTTC. Protein sequence: CASSPPTGAGANVLTF.

The chain is built from TRBV15 and TRBJ2-2; a possible D gene is TRBD2 (5 bases). The CDR3 has 15 amino acids. Trimming took off 1 base at V and 5 bases at J, with 11 bases between the two ends. Germline CDR1 and CDR2: LNHNV and YYDKDF (reference sequence). CDR3 in amino acids: CATSRGLGGTGELFF. The DNA for the CDR3 is TGTGCCACCAGCAGAGGGTTAGGCGGGACCGGGGAGCTGTTTTTT.

The chain combines TRBV28 with TRBJ1-5, with 8 bases fitting TRBD1. Germline V gene sequence: CDR1 MDHEN, CDR2 SYDVKM. The CDR3 sequence is 16 residues long. With 5 bases clipped from V and 3 bases from J, the junction kept 9 bases outside the gene matches. CDR3 bases: TGTGCCAGCAGTGATATCGACAGGGGAGCCAATCAGCCCCAGCATTTT. Residues: CASSDIDRGANQPQHF.

The chain is built from TRBV12-3 or TRBV12-4 and TRBJ1-1; 7 nucleotides match TRBD1. The CDR3 is 13 amino acids. V was clipped by 6 bases and J by 5 bases; unmatched bases: 6. The chain's CDR3 is CASSRGGKTEAFF. Written as DNA, the CDR3 is TGTGCCAGCAGCAGAGGGGGCAAGACTGAAGCTTTCTTT.

The gene calls are TRBV6-2 or TRBV6-3 and TRBJ1-5, with 8 nucleotides matching TRBD1. From germline, CDR1 is MNHEY and CDR2 SVGEGT. There are 15 residues in the CDR3. The trim removed 5 bases at V and 0 bases at J, leaving 3 bases unmatched. The CDR3 nucleotides read TGTGCCAGCAGTCGGGACAGGTATAGCAATCAGCCCCAGCATTTT. Translating gives CASSRDRYSNQPQHF.

J is TRBJ1-1 and V is TRBV9; a possible D gene is TRBD1 (5 bases). Germline V gives CDR1 SGDLS, CDR2 YYNGEE. This CDR3 is 16 amino acids long. Trimming took off 3 bases at V and 1 base at J, with 16 bases between the two ends. This chain's CDR3 is CASSEVRGVPNTEAFF. The DNA of the CDR3 is TGTGCCAGCAGCGAGGTTCGGGGGGTTCCGAACACTGAAGCTTTCTTT.

V is TRBV4-1 and J is TRBJ2-2, with a tentative D call TRBD1 (6 bases). Germline V gives CDR1 MGHRA, CDR2 YSYEKL. The CDR3 runs to 15 residues. V lost 6 bases to trimming and J lost 2 bases, with 13 bases between them. CDR3: CASSQQGKNTGELFF. The DNA for the CDR3 is TGCGCCAGCAGTCAACAGGGAAAAAACACCGGGGAGCTGTTTTTT.

This clone is a singleton in its sample. V usage is TRBV27 and J usage is TRBJ1-6; D perhaps matches TRBD1 (5 bases). V was trimmed by 6 bases and J by 2 bases, leaving 11 bases between them. Per the germline V gene, CDR1 is MNHEY and CDR2 is SMNVEV (reference sequence). This CDR3 spans 15 amino acids. The CDR3 here is CASRRQSTYNSPLHF. The CDR3 bases are TGTGCCAGCAGAAGACAGTCCACCTATAATTCACCCCTCCACTTT.

The DNA of the CDR3 is TGCAGCGTCGGGGACAGGGGCGACACTGAAGCTTTCTTT. It encodes CSVGDRGDTEAFF. The chain combines TRBV29-1 with TRBJ1-1; 10 nucleotides line up with TRBD1. Germline lookup yields CDR1 SQVTM and CDR2 ANQGSEA. V shed 6 bases and J 3 bases; nucleotides not matched to a gene: 4. The length of the CDR3 is 13 residues.

V and J are TRBV2 and TRBJ1-2; D remains ambiguous. The germline V and J ends were trimmed by 8 bases and 7 bases, with 20 bases remaining between them. The CDR3 spans 14 residues. Germline-derived CDR1 and CDR2 are SNHLY and FYNNEI. CDR3 in amino acids: CASWATFGVGGYTF. The DNA for the CDR3 is TGTGCCAGCTGGGCGACTTTCGGGGTCGGTGGCTACACCTTC.

The chain uses TRBV18 and TRBJ1-2; 8 nucleotides agree with TRBD1. The CDR3 length is 14 residues. CDR1 and CDR2 from the germline V gene are KGHSH and LQKENI. After removal of 5 bases from V and 5 bases from J, the junction contained 7 bases not matched to a gene. The CDR3 DNA sequence: TGTGCCAGCTCATCAAGGACAGGGTATTATGGCTACACCTTC. Protein sequence: CASSSRTGYYGYTF. The whole variable domain, remainder taken from reference TRBV18 and TRBJ1-2, is NAGVMQNPRHLVRRRGQEARLRCSPMKGHSHVYWYRQLPEEGLKFMVYLQKENIIDESGMPKERFSAEFPKEGPSILRIQQVVRGDSAAYFCASSSRTGYYGYTFGSGTRLTVV.

CDR3 in amino acids: CASSPKQGAKIYEQYF. In DNA, the CDR3 is TGTGCCAGCAGCCCAAAACAGGGGGCGAAAATCTACGAGCAGTACTTC. V gene TRBV7-8 combines with J gene TRBJ2-7; 9 nucleotides align to TRBD1. The CDR3 sequence is 16 residues long. Germline assignment: CDR1 SGHVS and CDR2 FQNEAQ. V was clipped by 5 bases and J by 3 bases; unmatched bases: 11.

This chain connects TRBV7-9 to TRBJ2-2; no definite D call. The CDR3 runs 14 residues. With 3 bases removed from V and 6 bases from J, the gap between germline ends came to 11 bases. CDR1 and CDR2 (germline): SEHNR, FQNEAQ (reference sequence). The DNA for the CDR3 is TGTGCCAGCAGCTTGGCAGTTTTATCCGGGGAGCTGTTTTTT. Protein product: CASSLAVLSGELFF.

The V gene is TRBV30, the J gene TRBJ1-1; the D is unclear. Looked up from germline, CDR1 is GTSNPN and CDR2 is SVGIG (reference sequence). The CDR3 is 14 residues long. V was cut by 1 base and J by 1 base, with 10 bases left in between. This CDR3 is CAWSAGAGNTEAFF. The CDR3 nucleotides read TGTGCCTGGAGTGCTGGTGCGGGGAACACTGAAGCTTTCTTT.

V usage is TRBV7-9 and J usage is TRBJ2-7, with 8 bases matching TRBD2. This CDR3 has 14 residues. V shed 4 bases and J 3 bases; nucleotides not matched to a gene: 5. Per germline, CDR1 SEHNR and CDR2 FQNEAQ (reference sequence). This CDR3 reads CASSSVSGVYEQYF. The CDR3 nucleotides read TGTGCCAGCAGCTCCGTTAGCGGGGTCTACGAGCAGTACTTC.

The count of this clone is one. The chain joins TRBV7-8 to TRBJ2-7; TRBD2 matches 13 bases. Losses at the gene ends were 5 bases for V and 3 bases for J; bases not matched to a gene: 19. The CDR3 is made up of 20 amino acids. The germline CDR1 and CDR2 sequences are SGHVS and FQNEAQ. The CDR3 DNA is TGTGCCAGCAGCCTCAAGTCCCCGGGACTAGCGGGATCCTCCCGCTACGAGCAGTACTTC. Its translation is CASSLKSPGLAGSSRYEQYF.

The chain uses TRBV19 and TRBJ2-4; D possibly corresponds to TRBD2 (5 bases). CDR1 and CDR2 (germline): LNHDA, SQIVND (reference sequence). This CDR3 has 14 residues. Trimming removed 3 bases at V and 7 bases at J, with 13 bases between. The CDR3: CASSMDRTHNIQYF. The DNA for the CDR3 is TGTGCCAGTAGTATGGATCGGACTCACAACATTCAGTACTTC.

The chain joins TRBV11-2 to TRBJ2-1, with 7 bases lining up with TRBD2. This CDR3 comprises 17 residues. J gave up 4 bases and V 6 bases, and 15 bases lay outside the gene matches. Germline V gives CDR1 SGHAT, CDR2 FQNNGV. CDR3 sequence (DNA): TGTGCCAGCAGAAAAGTGGCGGGCGGGAGACGTTACAATGAGCAGTTCTTC. Its protein product is CASRKVAGGRRYNEQFF. The full variable domain, in which reference TRBV11-2 and TRBJ2-1 provide the parts outside the CDR3, is EAGVAQSPRYKIIEKRQSVAFWCNPISGHATLYWYQQILGQGPKLLIQFQNNGVVDDSQLPKDRFSAERLKGVDSTLKIQPAKLEDSAVYLCASRKVAGGRRYNEQFFGPGTRLTVL.

This chain joins TRBV4-3 and TRBJ2-3; D might be TRBD2 (5 bases). Germline CDR1 and CDR2: LGHNA and YSLEER. The CDR3 covers 16 residues. V was shortened by 4 bases and J by 2 bases, with 16 bases between the two germline ends. The CDR3 region is CASSRTSSISTDTQYF. For the CDR3, the DNA is TGCGCCAGCAGCCGAACTTCTAGCATCTCCACAGATACGCAGTATTTT.

The V and J genes are TRBV4-3 and TRBJ2-5, with 8 nucleotides matching TRBD2. V lost 0 bases, J lost 6 bases, and 9 bases stayed unmatched. Germline assignment: CDR1 LGHNA and CDR2 YSLEER. The CDR3 is 16 residues long. DNA of the CDR3: TGCGCCAGCAGCCAAGAGGGAGCGGGAGTTGGAAAGACCCAGTACTTC. Amino acid sequence: CASSQEGAGVGKTQYF.

This CDR3 is CASNYLATGASFSSGANVLTF. For the CDR3, the DNA is TGTGCCAGCAACTATCTGGCGACAGGGGCGTCCTTCAGCTCTGGGGCCAACGTCCTGACTTTC. This chain links TRBV2 with TRBJ2-6; 8 bases map to TRBD1. CDR1 SNHLY and CDR2 FYNNEI come from the germline V gene. Germline trimming cut 7 bases from V and 0 bases from J; bases unmatched to any gene: 20. The CDR3 runs 21 residues.

The rearrangement joins TRBV10-3 to TRBJ1-1; 8 positions match TRBD1. Germline CDR1 and CDR2: ENHRY and SYGVKD. The length of the CDR3 is 15 residues. The trim removed 3 bases at V and 4 bases at J, leaving 7 bases unmatched. CDR3: CAISDTGGWSTEAFF. CDR3 bases: TGTGCCATCAGTGATACAGGGGGTTGGAGCACTGAAGCTTTCTTT.

The V gene is TRBV4-1, the J gene TRBJ1-2; D call uncertain. V was pared by 3 bases and J by 4 bases, with 18 bases between. In germline, CDR1 is MGHRA, CDR2 YSYEKL. CDR3 length: 16 residues. The CDR3 region has the DNA TGCGCCAGCAGCCACGCGATCGGGGAAATAGCCTATGGCTACACCTTC. Translating it yields CASSHAIGEIAYGYTF.

This sequence joins TRBV2 and TRBJ2-2; no definite D call. The V gene's germline CDR1 is SNHLY and CDR2 FYNNEI. This CDR3 region has 13 residues. V was shortened by 4 bases and J by 5 bases, with 8 bases between the two germline ends. The CDR3 DNA is TGTGCCAGCAGTGTAGTGTTAACCGGGGAGCTGTTTTTT. Its translation: CASSVVLTGELFF.

This clone was recorded a few times. The gene calls are TRBV7-9 and TRBJ2-1; TRBD2 aligns across 10 bases. The CDR3 runs to 15 residues. J lost 6 bases, V lost 2 bases, and 4 bases had no gene match. Germline CDR1 and CDR2: SEHNR and FQNEAQ (reference sequence). In nucleotides, the CDR3 is TGTGCCAGCAGCTTAAAAAGGACTAGCGGCAATGAGCAGTTCTTC. The encoded protein is CASSLKRTSGNEQFF.